The text below deals with one TCR beta chain. The antigen is unknown. Every patient underwent thyroid surgery untreated. The V end lost 3 bases, the J end lost 4 bases, and 7 bases lay between the germline ends. Germline V gene sequence: CDR1 MDHEN, CDR2 SYDVKM. This CDR3 contains 13 residues. Authors' analysis steps: Between-group CDR3 differences, defined by clinicopathological status, yielded a distant-metastasis classifier for papillary thyroid cancer. With MiXCR, TCRdb reprocessed the PCR reads. What appears here as the V and J calls and clone size reflects TCRdb's work, not the paper's. The table has about 70,000 clones, roughly 18% seen once. This record comes from a study of metastatic and nonmetastatic thyroid tumors. For the study at large: Repertoire comparison spanned blood and tumor or nodule tissue of malignant and benign thyroid patients.

The study's findings and limits: Significantly greater TCR beta diversity was reportedly found in malignant thyroid tumors than in benign nodules (in blood and tumor).

Sequencing was carried out using blood. The receptor comes from a female donor with papillary thyroid cancer or a benign thyroid nodule (not recorded which). Some clones in this sample may be carry-over from other donors' samples. V and J are TRBV28 and TRBJ2-1; a weak D match, TRBD2 (5 bases). The CDR3 region is CASSFSGYNEQFF. The CDR3, as DNA: TGTGCCAGCAGTTTTTCGGGGTACAATGAGCAGTTCTTC. Drawing the rest from reference TRBV28 and TRBJ2-1, the complete variable domain is DVKVTQSSRYLVKRTGEKVFLECVQDMDHENMFWYRQDPGLGLRLIYFSYDVKMKEKGDIPEGYSVSREKKERFSLILESASTNQTSMYLCASSFSGYNEQFFGPGTRLTVL.